Detailed here is one TCR beta chain. The identical CDR3 is also encoded by other nucleotide sequences in the sample. The data originate from a study of T cell responses to AZD1222 COVID-19 vaccine. TCRdb's copy holds only in-frame clones and misses some; the assay was immunoSEQ multiplex PCR. The sample shows around 180,000 clones, over 80% of them seen only once. CDR1 is KGHSH and CDR2 is LQKENI in the germline V gene. V was clipped by 1 base and J by 2 bases, with 9 bases between them. There are 15 residues in the CDR3. The chain carries TRBV18 and TRBJ1-5, with D maybe TRBD1 (5 bases). The source of this sequence is an adult in good health. Here the sequenced sample was peripheral blood, taken on day 0 of MenACWY control vaccination. The CDR3 is CASSPQGSGNQPQHF. CDR3 coding DNA: TGTGCCAGCTCACCACAGGGGTCAGGCAATCAGCCCCAGCATTTT.